This T cell receptor (beta chain) was recovered during a study of blood T cell repertoires in COVID-19 (TCRdb year 2020). In the study overall: Collaborator samples came from the United States, Italy and Spain and covered acute and convalescent phases of COVID-19. The material from the prospective study consisted of cDNA or gDNA derived from T cells, B-cell-depleted T cells, or PBMCs. The samples were drawn from the first 160 participants of the ongoing ImmuneRACE study and from roughly 1,300 subjects provided by 6 global collaborators. The repertoires were released in a freely available public database meant as a resource for research on the immune response to SARS-CoV-2. Sample metadata almost always included a de-identified subject ID, COVID-19 status, age in years and sex. HLA class I and class II types, where available, came from metadata supplied by the sample provider rather than from assay-based typing. The dataset comprised deeply sampled blood TCRbeta repertoires from subjects exposed to, actively infected with, or recovered from COVID-19. Results the study describes overall, beyond this receptor: How much clinical and demographic metadata was included differed by source and by participant, and the metadata was provided uncurated.

Another Seattle source contributed samples from volunteer blood donors who had recovered from COVID-19. Collaborating institutions collected whole blood in K2EDTA tubes following their own protocols. For TCRbeta analysis, collaborators shipped samples as frozen whole blood, isolated PBMCs, or DNA extracted from either of those sample types. The V end gives up 1 base and the J end 3 bases, leaving 8 bases in the junction not matched to a gene. The CDR3, cysteine through phenylalanine, is 17 amino acids long. Only CDR3 DNA is held: 51 bases, read in frame from base 1. Taken from the germline V gene, the CDR1 and CDR2 loops are SGHAT and FQNNGV. This clone was detected only once. It has no known antigen specificity. Nothing much larger sits one base from this clone, and base qualities are not available. The immunoSEQ Assay, a bias-controlled multiplex PCR, was used to amplify TCRbeta CDR3 regions from genomic DNA. Turning to the authors' computational methods: Nucleated cell counts per sample were estimated from amplification of reference gene primers within the assay. To quantify the absolute abundance of each unique TCRbeta CDR3 rearrangement, sequence reads were collapsed and filtered. Productive Simpson clonality was computed per sample as the square root of Simpson's diversity index over productive rearrangements. TCRdb provides this immuneACCESS table in a form limited to in-frame rearrangements. Some clones are lacking; in checked studies, under half of them reflect an unresolved V gene, and why the rest are absent is not known. The V and J calls and clone size were taken over from that table, and D and trimming were inferred from the DNA. The sample table holds about 130,000 clones, of which roughly 86% were seen once. About a sixth of the sample belongs to the ten largest clones.

The chain was built from TRBV11-2 and TRBJ1-2, and 10 junctional nucleotides match TRBD1. Source material: peripheral blood. The TCR sequence derives from a woman between 45 and 65 years old who had recovered from COVID-19. The nucleotide sequence is given as TGTGCCAGCAGCTTAGTGGCCCGGACAGGGGGTGACTATGGCTACACCTTC. This codes for CASSLVARTGGDYGYTF. Full variable domain (CDR3 extended with the reference TRBV11-2 and TRBJ1-2 proteins): EAGVAQSPRYKIIEKRQSVAFWCNPISGHATLYWYQQILGQGPKLLIQFQNNGVVDDSQLPKDRFSAERLKGVDSTLKIQPAKLEDSAVYLCASSLVARTGGDYGYTFGSGTRLTVV.